The next 29 T cell receptor beta chains were all read from a single sample in a study of CD8+ T cells in alopecia areata. cDNA reverse transcribed from extracted RNA served as the sequencing template. This table comes from immunoSEQ multiplex PCR, and its TCRdb copy is limited to in-frame clones, with some not included. The sample lists roughly 30,000 clones; less than 75% were seen once. The sample comprised NKG2D-high CD8+ T cells sorted from blood. The receptors were sampled from a human donor with alopecia areata.

This rearrangement joins TRBV19 to TRBJ2-3; D may match TRBD1 or TRBD2 (5 bases each). The CDR3 is made up of 16 amino acids. Per germline, CDR1 LNHDA and CDR2 SQIVND (reference sequence). V was pared by 5 bases and J by 0 bases, with 15 bases between. CDR3 in amino acids: CASSYSGRASTDTQYF. The CDR3 DNA follows: TGTGCCAGTAGTTATTCGGGACGCGCAAGCACAGATACGCAGTATTTT. Together with reference TRBV19 and TRBJ2-3, the CDR3 gives the full variable domain: DGGITQSPKYLFRKEGQNVTLSCEQNLNHDAMYWYRQDPGQGLRLIYYSQIVNDFQKGDIAEGYSVSREKKESFPLTVTSAQKNPTAFYLCASSYSGRASTDTQYFGPGTRLTVL.

The chain links TRBV7-8 to TRBJ2-7; no definite D call. Germline lookup yields CDR1 SGHVS and CDR2 FQNEAQ. CDR3 length equals 13 residues. V was cut by 2 bases and J by 7 bases, with 12 bases left in between. This CDR3 reads CASSLLVASEQYF. CDR3 bases: TGTGCCAGCAGCTTATTGGTTGCGTCGGAGCAGTACTTC.

This clone has just a few counts. The chain has TRBV7-8 and TRBJ2-7; 7 bases match TRBD1. Trimming cost V 1 base and J 0 bases; bases outside gene matches: 6. The CDR3 totals 16 residues. CDR1 SGHVS and CDR2 FQNEAQ come from the germline V gene. The CDR3 is CASSLVPGQTSYEQYF. The CDR3 DNA reads as TGTGCCAGCAGCTTAGTGCCGGGACAGACCTCCTACGAGCAGTACTTC.

V usage is TRBV10-3 and J usage is TRBJ2-7; D gene unclear. From germline, CDR1 is ENHRY and CDR2 SYGVKD. Trimming stripped 0 bases from V and 0 bases from J, with 6 bases between. This CDR3 region has 14 residues. DNA for the CDR3: TGTGCCATCAGTGAGTCGTCCGGCTCCTACGAGCAGTACTTC. It encodes CAISESSGSYEQYF.

The CDR3 DNA is TGTGCCAGTAGTATACCGGGCAGCTCCTACGAGCAGTACTTC. This codes for CASSIPGSSYEQYF. V usage is TRBV19 and J usage is TRBJ2-7; D gene unclear. V was shortened by 2 bases and J by 0 bases, with 8 bases between the two germline ends. The CDR3 sequence is 14 residues long. The germline CDR1 and CDR2 sequences are LNHDA and SQIVND (reference sequence).

Notes on this clone: Compared with germline, one end of the junction differs, possibly owing to a read error. This chain joins TRBV6-1 and TRBJ1-4; 8 nucleotides match TRBD1. The CDR3 has 14 residues. Germline assignment: CDR1 MNHNS and CDR2 SASEGT. The CDR3 DNA follows: TGTGCCAGCAGTGACCGGGACAGGCATGAAAGACTGTTTTTT. It is translated as CASSDRDRHERLFF.

This chain uses TRBV15 with TRBJ1-1, with 12 positions matching TRBD1. V lost 5 bases to trimming and J lost 4 bases; unmatched junction nucleotides: 5. This CDR3 comprises 15 residues. CDR1 is LNHNV and CDR2 is YYDKDF in the germline V gene (reference sequence). In nucleotides, the CDR3 is TGTGCCACCAGCGGGGACAGGGGGCTACTCACTGAAGCTTTCTTT. Translated, it gives CATSGDRGLLTEAFF.

This clone was counted only a few times. The V gene is TRBV10-2, the J gene TRBJ2-3, with 9 bases fitting TRBD2. Germline trimming cut 3 bases from V and 3 bases from J; bases unmatched to any gene: 7. This CDR3 spans 16 amino acids. Germline CDR1 WSHSY, CDR2 SAAADI. In DNA, the CDR3 is TGCGCCAGCAGTGACTTTCTAGCGGGGACTACAGATACGCAGTATTTT. Its protein product is CASSDFLAGTTDTQYF.

The genes are TRBV9 and TRBJ2-7, with TRBD1 as a possible D gene (6 bases). Germline CDR1 is SGDLS and CDR2 is YYNGEE. The CDR3 sequence is 15 residues long. V lost 0 bases, J lost 4 bases, and 14 bases lay in between. The CDR3 DNA reads TGTGCCAGCAGCGTAGTTCCAGGGGAACCTTACGAGCAGTACTTC. It codes for CASSVVPGEPYEQYF.

The chain carries TRBV10-3 and TRBJ1-5, with a weak D call TRBD1 (6 bases). Germline V lookup: CDR1 ENHRY, CDR2 SYGVKD. Trimming pared 1 base from V and 2 bases from J, leaving 12 bases between. This CDR3 has 16 residues. The CDR3 DNA is TGTGCCATCAGTGAGTGGGGGGGGCAGGGCAATCAGCCCCAGCATTTT. It codes for CAISEWGGQGNQPQHF.

The gene calls are TRBV27 and TRBJ2-2; D is possibly TRBD1 or TRBD2 (7 bases each). Germline CDR1 MNHEY, CDR2 SMNVEV (reference sequence). This CDR3 has 15 residues. Trimming shortened V by 3 bases and J by 4 bases, and 12 bases separated the two germline ends. The CDR3 bases are TGTGCCAGCAGTTTCTTCAGGGGGGGCACCGGGGAGCTGTTTTTT. Translation: CASSFFRGGTGELFF.

This clone was seen a few times. This rearrangement joins TRBV7-6 to TRBJ2-3; TRBD1 matches at 8 bases. Unmatched junction bases numbered 4, after V lost 2 bases and J lost 0 bases. The length of the CDR3 is 16 residues. The germline gives CDR1 SGHVS, CDR2 FNYEAQ. CDR3 in amino acids: CASSLMGQASTDTQYF. The CDR3 DNA reads TGTGCCAGCAGCTTAATGGGACAGGCTAGCACAGATACGCAGTATTTT. Filled out from reference TRBV7-6 and TRBJ2-3, the complete variable domain reads GAGVSQSPRYKVTKRGQDVALRCDPISGHVSLYWYRQALGQGPEFLTYFNYEAQQDKSGLPNDRFSAERPEGSISTLTIQRTEQRDSAMYRCASSLMGQASTDTQYFGPGTRLTVL.

V usage is TRBV27 and J usage is TRBJ2-7; maybe TRBD1 (6 bases). Germline V gene data show CDR1 as MNHEY and CDR2 as SMNVEV (reference sequence). Between the trimmed V and J ends, which lost 2 bases and 4 bases, there was a span of 9 bases. The length of the CDR3 is 13 residues. CDR3: CASSLGGQYEQYF. As DNA, the CDR3 is TGTGCCAGCAGTTTAGGGGGCCAGTACGAGCAGTACTTC.

V and J are TRBV7-2 and TRBJ1-5; 12 bases fit TRBD1. Trimming removed 5 bases from V and 2 bases from J; junction bases left unmatched: 13. Germline CDR1 and CDR2: SGHTA and FQGNSA. The CDR3 runs to 19 residues. The CDR3 DNA follows: TGTGCCAGCAGCAACGACCCGGGACAGGGGGCAGGGGGCAATCAGCCCCAGCATTTT. Encoded protein: CASSNDPGQGAGGNQPQHF. The whole variable domain, filled in from reference TRBV7-2 and TRBJ1-5, reads GAGVSQSPSNKVTEKGKDVELRCDPISGHTALYWYRQSLGQGLEFLIYFQGNSAPDKSGLPSDRFSAERTGGSVSTLTIQRTQQEDSAVYLCASSNDPGQGAGGNQPQHFGDGTRLSIL.

The chain recombines TRBV2 with TRBJ2-7; D remains unclear. There are 13 residues in the CDR3. Germline V gene lookup returns CDR1 SNHLY and CDR2 FYNNEI. The V gene lost 5 bases and the J gene lost 0 bases, with 8 bases spanning the gap. The CDR3 sequence: CASSTDSSYEQYF. The CDR3 DNA reads TGTGCCAGCAGTACAGACTCCTCCTACGAGCAGTACTTC.

This sequence joins TRBV2 and TRBJ2-5; 8 nucleotides match TRBD2. This CDR3 has 13 residues. Trimming cost V 3 bases and J 4 bases; bases outside gene matches: 1. Germline V gives CDR1 SNHLY, CDR2 FYNNEI. CDR3 nucleotide sequence: TGTGCCAGCAGTGATAGCGGGATAGAGACCCAGTACTTC. Its translation: CASSDSGIETQYF.

The chain joins TRBV4-1 to TRBJ1-1; D remains unclear. The CDR3 length is 15 residues. Trimming took 0 bases from V and 5 from J, leaving 13 bases between them. Germline loops: CDR1 MGHRA, CDR2 YSYEKL. DNA for the CDR3: TGCGCCAGCAGCCAAGATCGGAACACTGGGACTGAAGCTTTCTTT. Residues: CASSQDRNTGTEAFF.

The CDR3 is CASRVNTEAFF. The DNA for the CDR3 is TGTGCCAGCAGGGTGAACACTGAAGCTTTCTTT. The chain has TRBV27 and TRBJ1-1; no clear D. The germline V gene has CDR1 MNHEY and CDR2 SMNVEV (reference sequence). V lost 6 bases and J 0 bases, leaving 2 bases between the germline ends. There are 11 residues in the CDR3.

The chain has TRBV7-6 and TRBJ2-7; D is possibly TRBD1 (6 bases). The V and J ends lost 4 bases and 3 bases respectively, with 13 bases between them. The CDR3 is made up of 14 amino acids. Per the germline V gene, CDR1 is SGHVS and CDR2 is FNYEAQ. The CDR3 region has the DNA TGTGCCAGCAGCTGGAACAGGGAAGGCTACGAGCAGTACTTC. This sequence encodes CASSWNREGYEQYF.

The chain links TRBV7-8 to TRBJ2-5, with D maybe TRBD2 (5 bases). This CDR3 contains 17 residues. Germline V gives CDR1 SGHVS, CDR2 FQNEAQ. Trimming stripped 1 base from V and 2 bases from J, with 17 bases between. This CDR3 is CASSLVPWRVEQETQYF. The CDR3 DNA is TGTGCCAGCAGCTTAGTCCCCTGGCGGGTAGAGCAAGAGACCCAGTACTTC.

This chain links TRBV7-6 with TRBJ2-6; no definite D call. Germline V gene data show CDR1 as SGHVS and CDR2 as FNYEAQ. V shed 5 bases and J shed 1 base, with 3 bases lying between them. The CDR3 has 13 amino acids. In DNA form, the CDR3 reads TGTGCCAGCAGCGCTTCTGGGGCCAACGTCCTGACTTTC. Translated: CASSASGANVLTF.

This chain connects TRBV2 to TRBJ2-3, with TRBD2 matching over 8 bases. The CDR3 length is 12 residues. V gave up 7 bases and J gave up 3 bases; unmatched junction bases: 0. The germline V gene has CDR1 SNHLY and CDR2 FYNNEI. The CDR3: CASTSGTDTQYF. CDR3 DNA: TGTGCCAGCACTAGCGGGACAGATACGCAGTATTTT.

The chain uses TRBV4-2 and TRBJ2-3; D is unclear. The V end was cut by 4 bases, the J end by 0 bases, with 14 bases between. The CDR3 extends over 16 amino acids. Germline values: CDR1 LGHNA, CDR2 YNFKEQ. CDR3 in amino acids: CASSPLDGYSTDTQYF. In DNA form, the CDR3 reads TGTGCCAGCAGCCCTCTGGACGGGTATAGCACAGATACGCAGTATTTT.

J is TRBJ2-1 and V is TRBV7-9; no definite D call. Trimming cost V 8 bases and J 8 bases, with 7 bases left between them. The CDR3 totals 10 residues. Per germline, CDR1 SEHNR and CDR2 FQNEAQ (reference sequence). The CDR3 protein is CASGTDEQFF. The CDR3 nucleotides read TGTGCCAGCGGAACAGATGAGCAGTTCTTC.

The gene calls are TRBV5-6 and TRBJ2-1; the match to TRBD1 covers 7 bases. In germline, CDR1 is SGHDT, CDR2 YYEEEE. This CDR3 comprises 15 residues. With V trimmed by 0 bases and J by 2 bases, 2 bases remained unmatched. The CDR3 reads CASSLGQGPYNEQFF. The CDR3 bases are TGTGCCAGCAGCTTGGGACAGGGTCCCTACAATGAGCAGTTCTTC.

This clone turned up a few times. The J gene is TRBJ2-2, the V gene TRBV4-3; possibly TRBD1 for D (5 bases). CDR1 and CDR2 from the germline V gene are LGHNA and YSLEER. V was shortened by 0 bases and J by 4 bases, with 9 bases between the two germline ends. This CDR3 has 15 amino acids. CDR3 nucleotides: TGCGCCAGCAGCCAAGAGCAGGGAAGCACCGGGGAGCTGTTTTTT. Translating gives CASSQEQGSTGELFF.

This clone was counted only a few times. The chain employs TRBV13 and TRBJ2-7, with TRBD2 matching over 8 bases. The V and J ends lost 5 bases and 3 bases, in that order; junction bases with no gene match: 9. This CDR3 has 15 amino acids. From germline, CDR1 is PRHDT and CDR2 FYEKMQ (reference sequence). This CDR3 reads CASSRTSGPLYEQYF. The CDR3 DNA follows: TGTGCCAGCAGCCGTACTAGCGGACCTCTCTACGAGCAGTACTTC.

In its sample, this clone was seen a few times. The chain recombines TRBV7-9 with TRBJ2-1; D may be TRBD2 (5 bases). V shed 3 bases and J shed 7 bases, with 7 bases lying between them. The length of the CDR3 is 12 residues. CDR1 is SEHNR and CDR2 is FQNEAQ in the germline V gene (reference sequence). The chain's CDR3 is CASSFGDNEQFF. The CDR3 DNA reads TGTGCCAGCAGCTTCGGGGATAATGAGCAGTTCTTC.

The V and J genes are TRBV19 and TRBJ2-7, with TRBD2 matching 12 bases. From germline, CDR1 is LNHDA and CDR2 SQIVND (reference sequence). V was clipped by 9 bases and J by 6 bases; unmatched bases: 6. The CDR3 runs to 13 residues. The CDR3 is CARLLAGGSEQYF. In DNA form, the CDR3 reads TGTGCCAGGCTACTAGCGGGAGGCTCCGAGCAGTACTTC. Drawing the rest from reference TRBV19 and TRBJ2-7, the complete variable domain is DGGITQSPKYLFRKEGQNVTLSCEQNLNHDAMYWYRQDPGQGLRLIYYSQIVNDFQKGDIAEGYSVSREKKESFPLTVTSAQKNPTAFYLCARLLAGGSEQYFGPGTRLTVT.